Here is one TCR beta chain with its context. The data were taken from a study of cytomegalovirus exposure and HLA in healthy donors. The CDR3 totals 15 residues. V lost 5 bases to trimming and J lost 3 bases; unmatched junction nucleotides: 6. Germline CDR1 SGHNT, CDR2 YENEEA. PCR involved 60 Vbeta and 13 Jbeta primers. Only in-frame clones appear in the TCRdb table, and some are missing; sequencing was by immunoSEQ multiplex PCR. This repertoire shows roughly 190,000 clones, 75% to 80% found once; its top ten account for 2% to 2.5%. The sample was PBMCs. The chain links TRBV11-3 to TRBJ2-3, with 9 positions matching TRBD1. The TCR originated in a woman in her thirties in good health and CMV-seropositive. In DNA, the CDR3 is TGTGCCAGCAGCCCGGGACAGGGCGGTACAGATACGCAGTATTTT. Protein: CASSPGQGGTDTQYF. Full variable domain (rest looked up from reference TRBV11-3 and TRBJ2-3): EAGVVQSPRYKIIEKKQPVAFWCNPISGHNTLYWYLQNLGQGPELLIRYENEEAVDDSQLPKDRFSAERLKGVDSTLKIQPAELGDSAVYLCASSPGQGGTDTQYFGPGTRLTVL.